This T cell receptor (beta chain) was sequenced in a study of post-analysis software for immune sequencing data. Presence of unique molecular identifiers characterized the TCR beta cDNA libraries. TCRdb reanalysed the PCR reads using MiXCR and keeps one entry per CDR3 protein. The sample records 700,000 to 900,000 distinct CDR3 sequences, approximately 44% being singletons. This clonotype has only a few counts. Its specificity is not known. Overall study findings and caveats: Diversity measured as normalized Chao1 was significantly lower in multiple sclerosis patients than in controls. TRBV segments more frequent in patients than in controls numbered roughly 5 and included TRBV5-6, TRBV5-1 and TRBV20-1. Strong co-clustering by F measure was seen for same-batch samples.

The CDR3 loop spans 13 amino acids. CDR1 and CDR2 from the germline V gene are DFQATT and SNEGSKA (reference sequence). The germline V and J ends were trimmed by 3 bases and 0 bases, with 9 bases remaining between them. The TCR comes from a girl aged 10-17 years with multiple sclerosis. Sequences were obtained from blood. The chain recombines TRBV20-1 with TRBJ2-7; D remains ambiguous. The CDR3 region has the DNA TGCAGTGCTAGCGCTCCTACCTCCTACGAGCAGTACTTC. Translated, it gives CSASAPTSYEQYF.